The 24 T cell receptor beta chains listed next were all sequenced from one sample in a study of STAT5B mutations in CD4+ large granular lymphocyte leukemia. The method was immunoSEQ multiplex PCR; TCRdb's version includes in-frame clones alone and lacks a portion of them. Here the sample spans about 38,000 clones, approximately 72% being singletons. What was sequenced was CD4+ T cells from blood buffy coats. The receptors here all came from a human donor in good health.

The V and J genes are TRBV21-1 and TRBJ2-1; the table calls TRBD2, which could not be checked here. TRBV21-1 is marked as a pseudogene. The CDR3 spans 14 residues. The CDR3: CASSRRGGYNEQFF. In DNA form, the CDR3 reads TGTGCCAGCAGCCGCCGGGGGGGCTACAATGAGCAGTTCTTC.

DNA of the CDR3: TGTGCTAGTGGTTTGGTACTGGGACAGGGGGCCTACAATGAGCAGTTCTTC. Translation gives CASGLVLGQGAYNEQFF. The V call is TRBV12-5, the J call TRBJ2-1, with 11 nucleotides matching TRBD1. Germline CDR1 LGHNT, CDR2 FRNRAP. The CDR3 contains 17 residues. After removal of 0 bases from V and 2 bases from J, the junction contained 3 bases not matched to a gene.

This clone was seen a handful of times. J is TRBJ1-2 and V is TRBV5-1; 8 bases agree with TRBD1. CDR3 size: 15 residues. The ends lost 0 bases at V and 4 bases at J; junction bases unmatched: 5. In germline, CDR1 is SGHRS, CDR2 YFSETQ. The chain's CDR3 is CASSLGGQVPYGYTF. The CDR3 DNA reads as TGCGCCAGCAGCTTGGGGGGACAGGTTCCCTATGGCTACACCTTC.

The genes are TRBV7-9 and TRBJ1-1; 7 nucleotides agree with TRBD1. There are 15 residues in the CDR3. V lost 6 bases, J lost 3 bases, and 10 bases stayed unmatched. CDR1 and CDR2 (germline): SEHNR, FQNEAQ (reference sequence). The CDR3 loop is CASSDPRQGDTEAFF. Here the CDR3 DNA reads TGTGCCAGCAGTGATCCCCGACAGGGAGACACTGAAGCTTTCTTT.

The chain recombines TRBV9 with TRBJ2-3, with TRBD1 identical over 9 bases. The ends lost 1 base at V and 14 bases at J; junction bases unmatched: 5. The CDR3 spans 12 residues. The germline V gene has CDR1 SGDLS and CDR2 YYNGEE. CDR3 in DNA: TGTGCCAGCAGCGTATACAGGGGGCCGGTGTATTTT. Translating it yields CASSVYRGPVYF.

This clone appeared once. CDR3 in DNA: TGTGCCAGCAGTAATACGCAAGATACGCAGTATTTT. As protein: CASSNTQDTQYF. V gene TRBV6-5 combines with J gene TRBJ2-3, with no clear D. This CDR3 is built from 12 residues. Trimming removed 5 bases from V and 5 bases from J, with 8 bases in between. Looked up from germline, CDR1 is MNHEY and CDR2 is SVGAGI.

V gene TRBV19 combines with J gene TRBJ2-3; the D gene is possibly TRBD1 (5 bases). The V end lost 4 bases, the J end lost 3 bases, and 8 bases lay between the germline ends. This CDR3 has 13 residues. CDR1 and CDR2 (germline): LNHDA, SQIVND (reference sequence). The CDR3 nucleotides are TGTGCCAGTAGTACCCGACAGACAGATACGCAGTATTTT. Its translation: CASSTRQTDTQYF.

This chain joins TRBV5-4 and TRBJ1-2; D gene uncertain. Looked up from germline, CDR1 is SGHNT and CDR2 is YYREEE (reference sequence). V was pared by 2 bases and J by 1 base, with 6 bases between. This CDR3 has 13 residues. The chain's CDR3 is CASSFEVNYGYTF. The CDR3 nucleotides are TGTGCCAGCAGCTTTGAGGTTAACTATGGCTACACCTTC.

The chain couples TRBV6-6 to TRBJ2-7; D may correspond to TRBD1 or TRBD2 (5 bases each). CDR3 size: 13 residues. Germline values: CDR1 MNHNY, CDR2 SVGAGI (reference sequence). Trimming pared 8 bases from V and 0 bases from J, leaving 11 bases between. CDR3 sequence reads: CASARDHSYEQYF. The CDR3 bases are TGTGCCAGCGCCCGGGACCACTCCTACGAGCAGTACTTC.

The chain recombines TRBV7-2 with TRBJ2-3; no definite D call. V was trimmed by 1 base and J by 2 bases, leaving 10 bases between them. Germline V gene data show CDR1 as SGHTA and CDR2 as FQGNSA. This CDR3 comprises 15 residues. DNA for the CDR3: TGTGCCAGCAGCTTAGGGACCCCCTTCACAGATACGCAGTATTTT. Translation gives CASSLGTPFTDTQYF.

V usage is TRBV27 and J usage is TRBJ2-7; TRBD1 agrees at 7 bases. The CDR3 is 14 residues long. Germline V CDR1 and CDR2: MNHEY, SMNVEV (reference sequence). Unmatched junction bases numbered 6, after V lost 2 bases and J lost 5 bases. CDR3 in DNA: TGTGCCAGCAGTTTACCTGATCAGGGGGACGAGCAGTACTTC. Its translation is CASSLPDQGDEQYF.

This rearrangement joins TRBV4-3 to TRBJ2-1, with D possibly TRBD2 on 6 matching bases. Trimming cost V 3 bases and J 10 bases, with 19 bases left between them. Germline loops: CDR1 LGHNA, CDR2 YSLEER. The CDR3 consists of 15 residues. Here the CDR3 DNA reads TGCGCCAGCAGCCAGGACCGCGGGGATGCCGGGGAGCAGTTCTTC. Translation: CASSQDRGDAGEQFF.

The chain links TRBV10-3 to TRBJ2-5; the match to TRBD1 covers 9 bases. After removal of 10 bases from V and 4 bases from J, the junction contained 4 bases not matched to a gene. In germline, CDR1 is ENHRY, CDR2 SYGVKD. This CDR3 spans 12 amino acids. The CDR3 here is CASTGGPETQYF. The DNA for the CDR3 is TGTGCCAGCACAGGGGGCCCAGAGACCCAGTACTTC.

The chain joins TRBV7-9 to TRBJ2-3; 9 bases align to TRBD2. With V trimmed by 3 bases and J by 4 bases, 8 bases remained unmatched. Germline V CDR1 and CDR2: SEHNR, FQNEAQ (reference sequence). This CDR3 region has 16 residues. The CDR3 loop reads CASSFRRTSESDTQYF. Here the CDR3 DNA reads TGTGCCAGCAGCTTCCGGAGGACTAGCGAGTCAGATACGCAGTATTTT.

The gene calls are TRBV15 and TRBJ2-5; D gene uncertain. This CDR3 has 13 residues. In germline, CDR1 is LNHNV, CDR2 YYDKDF (reference sequence). V lost 0 bases and J lost 4, with 6 bases in between. The CDR3 region is CATSRDRRETQYF. For the CDR3, the DNA is TGTGCCACCAGCAGAGATCGTCGAGAGACCCAGTACTTC.

The rearrangement joins TRBV18 to TRBJ2-7; D is perhaps TRBD1 (8 bases). CDR3 length equals 14 residues. Germline V gives CDR1 KGHSH, CDR2 LQKENI. The V gene lost 5 bases and the J gene lost 5 bases, with 16 bases spanning the gap. The DNA of the CDR3 is TGTGCCAGCTCAGTAACAGGGGGGGCCAACGAGCAGTACTTC. This codes for CASSVTGGANEQYF.

The table lists this clone with a count of one. The rearrangement uses TRBV7-9 and TRBJ2-1; the match to TRBD2 covers 10 bases. The CDR3 has 15 residues. The germline V gene has CDR1 SEHNR and CDR2 FQNEAQ (reference sequence). V gave up 5 bases and J gave up 5 bases; unmatched junction bases: 6. The CDR3 here is CASSGSGGLHNEQFF. DNA of the CDR3: TGTGCCAGCAGCGGTAGCGGGGGGCTACACAATGAGCAGTTCTTC.

The chain couples TRBV4-3 to TRBJ2-3; a possible D gene is TRBD1 (6 bases). Deletions cut 3 bases from V and 6 bases from J, with 10 bases between. Germline V lookup: CDR1 LGHNA, CDR2 YSLEER. The length of the CDR3 is 13 residues. The CDR3 protein is CASSQGAHDTQYF. The CDR3, as DNA: TGCGCCAGCAGCCAGGGGGCGCATGATACGCAGTATTTT.

The chain recombines TRBV11-3 with TRBJ2-7; D is possibly TRBD1 (5 bases). The V gene lost 1 base and the J gene lost 2 bases, with 9 bases spanning the gap. CDR3 size: 14 residues. Germline CDR1 is SGHNT and CDR2 is YENEEA. The CDR3 sequence is CASSLGPRAYEQYF. In DNA, the CDR3 is TGTGCCAGCAGCTTAGGTCCCAGGGCCTACGAGCAGTACTTC. The full variable domain, with the rest looked up from reference TRBV11-3 and TRBJ2-7, is EAGVVQSPRYKIIEKKQPVAFWCNPISGHNTLYWYLQNLGQGPELLIRYENEEAVDDSQLPKDRFSAERLKGVDSTLKIQPAELGDSAVYLCASSLGPRAYEQYFGPGTRLTVT.

The genes are TRBV7-8 and TRBJ2-7; 11 bases line up with TRBD2. Trimming removed 1 base from V and 6 bases from J; junction bases left unmatched: 8. Germline V lookup: CDR1 SGHVS, CDR2 FQNEAQ. The CDR3 contains 16 residues. DNA for the CDR3: TGTGCCAGCAGCTTAGGGCCGGCTAGCGGGGGGTCCGAGCAGTACTTC. It is translated as CASSLGPASGGSEQYF.

This rearrangement joins TRBV9 to TRBJ1-6; D gene unclear. Germline CDR1 SGDLS, CDR2 YYNGEE. V lost 0 bases and J lost 6, with 4 bases in between. The CDR3 is 13 amino acids. CDR3 bases: TGTGCCAGCAGCGTAGGTGGTAATTCACCCCTCCACTTT. This codes for CASSVGGNSPLHF.

The chain couples TRBV5-4 to TRBJ2-1; D is perhaps TRBD2 (6 bases). Germline V gives CDR1 SGHNT, CDR2 YYREEE (reference sequence). The V gene lost 0 bases and the J gene lost 0 bases, with 10 bases spanning the gap. The CDR3 consists of 16 residues. The CDR3, as DNA: TGTGCCAGCAGCTTGGCCCCGGGAGCCTCCTACAATGAGCAGTTCTTC. This sequence encodes CASSLAPGASYNEQFF.

The rearrangement uses TRBV28 and TRBJ2-7; 9 positions match TRBD1. The germline gives CDR1 MDHEN, CDR2 SYDVKM. Germline trimming cut 5 bases from V and 0 bases from J; bases unmatched to any gene: 5. The CDR3 length is 15 residues. The CDR3 DNA reads as TGTGCCAGCAGTCTGACAGGGGGGGGCTCCTACGAGCAGTACTTC. This sequence encodes CASSLTGGGSYEQYF.

The chain has TRBV6-5 and TRBJ2-5, with a tentative D call TRBD2 (6 bases). Deletions cut 2 bases from V and 4 bases from J, with 11 bases between. The CDR3 covers 14 residues. The germline V gene has CDR1 MNHEY and CDR2 SVGAGI. CDR3 coding DNA: TGTGCCAGCAGTTACATTATGGGGGGAGAGACCCAGTACTTC. It translates to CASSYIMGGETQYF.